Listed below are T cell receptor beta chains from one sample, sequenced in a study of blood T cell repertoires in COVID-19. The protocol was immunoSEQ multiplex PCR, while the TCRdb copy is restricted to in-frame clones and leaves out a portion. The data hold around 420,000 clones, with approximately 91% observed a single time. Sequenced material: PBMCs or T cells enriched from blood (not recorded which). These receptors originate from a woman in her 40s with acute COVID-19. Each CDR3 is given with its conserved first and last residue. Fields, in order: J gene, clone size, V gene, D gene, CDR3 DNA, CDR3 protein. The D gene is left open where the match is weak. Not every row has a clone size; where given, it reads once, few, many or a size class.

TRBJ1-2 | - | TRBV18 | TRBD1 | TGTGCCAGCTCACCTAGGGACAGGGGCTATGGCTACACCTTC | CASSPRDRGYGYTF
TRBJ2-7 | few | TRBV5-6 | TRBD2 | TGTGCCAGCAGCTCTTTACTAGCGGGGACCTACGAGCAGTACTTC | CASSSLLAGTYEQYF
TRBJ2-1 | - | TRBV5-1 | TRBD2 | TGCGCCAGCAGCTCCAACTCATATACTAGCGGGGGATCCTACAATGAGCAGTTCTTC | CASSSNSYTSGGSYNEQFF
TRBJ2-6 | - | TRBV7-9 | - | TGTGCCAGCGTTCGAGGGTTCTCTGGGGCCAACGTCCTGACTTTC | CASVRGFSGANVLTF
TRBJ2-7 | - | TRBV7-9 | TRBD1 | TGTGCCAGCAGCAGGATGACAGGGGGAGACGAGCAGTACTTC | CASSRMTGGDEQYF
TRBJ1-1 | - | TRBV2 | - | TGTGCCAGCAGTAGAGGGGGTCCGACGAACACTGAAGCTTTCTTT | CASSRGGPTNTEAFF
TRBJ2-5 | - | TRBV6-5 | TRBD2 | TGTGCCAGCAGCCTTCGGCGGGGGGTAGAGACCCAGTACTTC | CASSLRRGVETQYF
TRBJ1-2 | - | TRBV19 | - | TGTGCCAGTAGTATCAATTGGGCCAGGGTGGACTATGGCTACACCTTC | CASSINWARVDYGYTF
TRBJ1-1 | - | TRBV29-1 | - | TGCAGCGGTGGGAGCGGGAACACTGAAGCTTTCTTT | CSGGSGNTEAFF
TRBJ1-1 | - | TRBV4-1 | TRBD1 | TGCGCCAGCAGCCACGGTCAGGGGGCAGGCACTGAAGCTTTCTTT | CASSHGQGAGTEAFF
TRBJ2-1 | - | TRBV11-3 | TRBD1 | TGTGCCAGCAGCTTAGGGACAGGGACAGACAATGAGCAGTTCTTC | CASSLGTGTDNEQFF
TRBJ2-7 | - | TRBV6-5 | TRBD1 | TGTGCCAGTAAACTCCGGGACAGAAACTACGAGCAGTACTTC | CASKLRDRNYEQYF
TRBJ2-3 | - | TRBV29-1 | TRBD2 | TGCAGCGCCCAGGGGCGGGGGGGCGAAGATACGCAGTATTTT | CSAQGRGGEDTQYF
TRBJ2-7 | - | TRBV11-2 | - | TGTGCCAGCAGCTCCCCCCGGGACACCATATACGAGCAGTACTTC | CASSSPRDTIYEQYF
TRBJ2-2 | - | TRBV7-7 | TRBD2 | TGTGCCAGCAGCCGTCAACTAGCGGGGGGAACCGGGGAGCTGTTTTTT | CASSRQLAGGTGELFF
TRBJ2-3 | - | TRBV5-1 | TRBD2 | TGCGCCAGCAGCTTGGGACTAGCGGGGGTTAGCACAGATACGCAGTATTTT | CASSLGLAGVSTDTQYF